The 27 T cell receptor beta chains presented below share a single source sample, sequenced in a study of blood T cell repertoires in COVID-19. Method: immunoSEQ multiplex PCR; TCRdb's copy keeps in-frame clones and lacks some. The table lists around 280,000 clones, about 82% of them singletons. Material: peripheral blood. The receptors derive from a woman in her fifties or sixties with active or convalescent COVID-19.

The gene calls are TRBV12-3 or TRBV12-4 and TRBJ2-3; D remains ambiguous. This CDR3 contains 12 residues. V was cut by 6 bases and J by 0 bases, with 4 bases left in between. The CDR3 loop is CASSSSTDTQYF. The CDR3 coding sequence is TGTGCCAGCAGCTCTAGCACAGATACGCAGTATTTT.

This chain uses TRBV21-1 with TRBJ1-6; whether TRBD1, the table's D call, matches the DNA was not checked. TRBV21-1 is shown as a pseudogene. The CDR3 consists of 15 residues. As DNA, the CDR3 is TGTGCCAGCAGCAGGTGGACAGCTCGGGGTTCACCCCTCCACTTT. Translating it yields CASSRWTARGSPLHF.

The rearrangement joins TRBV29-1 to TRBJ1-1; TRBD1 is a possible D gene (5 bases). Germline V gene data show CDR1 as SQVTM and CDR2 as ANQGSEA. This CDR3 has 13 amino acids. V shed 0 bases and J shed 11 bases, with 16 bases lying between them. The CDR3 loop reads CSVEEGGGAVAFF. The CDR3 coding sequence is TGCAGCGTTGAAGAAGGCGGGGGTGCGGTGGCTTTCTTT.

The chain combines TRBV18 with TRBJ1-4, with a possible D match to TRBD1 (5 bases). Trimming stripped 3 bases from V and 7 bases from J, with 15 bases between. The germline V gene has CDR1 KGHSH and CDR2 LQKENI. The CDR3 is 15 residues long. The CDR3 DNA follows: TGTGCCAGCTCACCTACGGCCAGGGCCGGTGAAAAACTGTTTTTT. Residues: CASSPTARAGEKLFF.

The chain is built from TRBV4-2 and TRBJ2-2; 8 nucleotides align to TRBD1. The CDR3 is made up of 18 amino acids. Germline V gives CDR1 LGHNA, CDR2 YNFKEQ. The V gene end was trimmed by 4 bases and the J gene end by 1 base; junction bases not matched to a gene: 11. This chain's CDR3 is CASSPGVSGTGNTGELFF. The CDR3, as DNA: TGTGCCAGCAGCCCGGGGGTTTCTGGGACAGGGAACACCGGGGAGCTGTTTTTT.

The V call is TRBV24-1, the J call TRBJ2-3; the D is unclear. The CDR3 is 13 residues long. Germline V CDR1 and CDR2: KGHDR, SFDVKD. V lost 4 bases and J 4 bases, leaving 8 bases between the germline ends. The CDR3 loop reads CATSDPGADTQYF. Written as DNA, the CDR3 is TGTGCCACCAGTGACCCCGGTGCAGATACGCAGTATTTT.

V usage is TRBV5-6 and J usage is TRBJ1-3; D unclear. This CDR3 region has 15 residues. V was cut by 2 bases and J by 2 bases, with 11 bases left in between. Germline V lookup: CDR1 SGHDT, CDR2 YYEEEE. In nucleotides, the CDR3 is TGTGCCAGCAGCTTCTCACCGGAGGCTGGAAACACCATATATTTT. Its translation is CASSFSPEAGNTIYF.

The CDR3 reads CATSEGGQPADYGYTF. The CDR3 nucleotides read TGTGCCACCAGTGAAGGCGGACAACCAGCAGACTATGGCTACACCTTC. The gene calls are TRBV24-1 and TRBJ1-2; perhaps TRBD1 as D (5 bases). V was pared by 4 bases and J by 3 bases, with 17 bases between. This CDR3 region has 16 residues. Germline V gene data show CDR1 as KGHDR and CDR2 as SFDVKD.

This clone appeared a single time. V usage is TRBV11-3 and J usage is TRBJ2-2, with 9 bases that match TRBD1. CDR3 length: 19 amino acids. Germline CDR1 reads SGHNT; CDR2 reads YENEEA. The J segment lost 2 bases and the V segment lost 1 base, leaving 11 bases of the junction unmatched. CDR3 DNA: TGTGCCAGCAGCTTAGCGAAGTGGGACAGGGTGGTCAACACCGGGGAGCTGTTTTTT. This encodes CASSLAKWDRVVNTGELFF.

The chain is built from TRBV10-3 and TRBJ1-1, with D possibly TRBD1 on 6 matching bases. The CDR3 is 13 residues long. CDR1 is ENHRY, CDR2 SYGVKD, per germline. V lost 3 bases, J lost 3 bases, and 8 bases lay in between. Written as DNA, the CDR3 is TGTGCCATCAGTGAAGGGGGAGACACTGAAGCTTTCTTT. The encoded protein is CAISEGGDTEAFF.

The genes are TRBV20-1 and TRBJ1-1; tentatively, D is TRBD1 (5 bases). Germline V CDR1 and CDR2: DFQATT, SNEGSKA (reference sequence). The V gene lost 5 bases and the J gene lost 1 base, with 5 bases spanning the gap. The CDR3 length is 11 residues. The CDR3 DNA reads TGCAGTGCTGGGGCGAACACTGAAGCTTTCTTT. Translating gives CSAGANTEAFF.

The genes are TRBV5-5 and TRBJ1-1; D gene unclear. Germline V gene sequence: CDR1 SGHKS, CDR2 YYEKEE (reference sequence). The CDR3 is 13 amino acids. Between the trimmed V and J ends, which lost 3 bases and 4 bases, there was a span of 10 bases. The CDR3 DNA is TGTGCCAGCAGCTCTACCTCTGGCACTGAAGCTTTCTTT. Residues: CASSSTSGTEAFF.

This clone was recorded only once. The chain employs TRBV19 and TRBJ2-1; no firm D call. CDR1 and CDR2 from the germline V gene are LNHDA and SQIVND (reference sequence). There are 14 residues in the CDR3. V was clipped by 2 bases and J by 4 bases, with 9 bases between them. The CDR3 loop is CASSIIDKYNEQFF. The CDR3 DNA sequence: TGTGCCAGTAGTATAATTGACAAATACAATGAGCAGTTCTTC.

The V call is TRBV6-5, the J call TRBJ1-4, with D perhaps TRBD1 (5 bases). Trimming cost V 6 bases and J 3 bases, with 11 bases left between them. The CDR3 spans 14 residues. CDR1 is MNHEY, CDR2 SVGAGI, per germline. CDR3 protein: CASSRGRANEKLFF. CDR3 nucleotides: TGTGCCAGCAGCCGAGGCAGGGCTAATGAAAAACTGTTTTTT.

The V and J genes are TRBV19 and TRBJ1-5; a possible D gene is TRBD1 (6 bases). The germline CDR1 and CDR2 sequences are LNHDA and SQIVND (reference sequence). This CDR3 has 14 amino acids. The ends were cut back, 5 bases at V and 2 bases at J, with 10 bases in the middle. CDR3 sequence: CASSGRQGNQPQHF. As DNA, the CDR3 is TGTGCCAGTAGTGGACGACAGGGCAATCAGCCCCAGCATTTT.

This sequence joins TRBV30 and TRBJ1-2; D not resolved. Trimming removed 0 bases at V and 3 bases at J, with 11 bases between. The CDR3 has 14 residues. Germline CDR1 GTSNPN, CDR2 SVGIG (reference sequence). The CDR3: CAWSVTGKDYGYTF. The CDR3 region has the DNA TGTGCCTGGAGTGTAACCGGGAAGGACTATGGCTACACCTTC.

This chain uses TRBV5-1 with TRBJ2-3; D is unclear. Looked up from germline, CDR1 is SGHRS and CDR2 is YFSETQ. The V gene lost 4 bases and the J gene lost 5 bases, with 20 bases spanning the gap. This CDR3 contains 16 residues. CDR3 coding DNA: TGCGCCAGCAGCCCATCCCGACTCGCCCGGAGAGATACGCAGTATTTT. It translates to CASSPSRLARRDTQYF. The variable domain in full, completed from reference TRBV5-1 and TRBJ2-3, reads KAGVTQTPRYLIKTRGQQVTLSCSPISGHRSVSWYQQTPGQGLQFLFEYFSETQRNKGNFPGRFSGRQFSNSRSEMNVSTLELGDSALYLCASSPSRLARRDTQYFGPGTRLTVL.

This clone came up a few times. The chain joins TRBV28 to TRBJ1-2, with 7 bases aligning to TRBD1. There are 14 residues in the CDR3. Trimming cost V 3 bases and J 8 bases; bases outside gene matches: 9. CDR1 and CDR2 from the germline V gene are MDHEN and SYDVKM. Here the CDR3 reads CASSFSDRARGYTF. Written as DNA, the CDR3 is TGTGCCAGCAGTTTTTCAGACAGGGCTCGAGGCTACACCTTC.

V gene TRBV2 combines with J gene TRBJ2-3, with 12 bases fitting TRBD2. This CDR3 has 17 residues. Germline lookup yields CDR1 SNHLY and CDR2 FYNNEI. The V segment lost 10 bases and the J segment 4 bases; nucleotides outside the gene matches: 15. The CDR3 DNA sequence: TGTGCCACGGTCGGAGGTTCTAGCGGGAGGGCACCAGATACGCAGTATTTT. This translates into CATVGGSSGRAPDTQYF.

The V and J genes are TRBV6-2 or TRBV6-3 and TRBJ1-2; 8 bases agree with TRBD1. The V gene's germline CDR1 is MNHEY and CDR2 SVGEGT. With 0 bases clipped from V and 4 bases from J, the junction kept 4 bases outside the gene matches. The CDR3 runs 15 residues. The CDR3 bases are TGTGCCAGCAGTTACTCGAACAGGGGGAGCTATGGCTACACCTTC. It is translated as CASSYSNRGSYGYTF.

The chain employs TRBV7-9 and TRBJ2-1, with 9 bases matching TRBD1. Germline V gene data show CDR1 as SEHNR and CDR2 as FQNEAQ (reference sequence). This CDR3 has 15 amino acids. Germline trimming cut 5 bases from V and 5 bases from J; bases unmatched to any gene: 7. The CDR3, as DNA: TGTGCCAGCAGCGCCTGGACAGGGGTTAACAATGAGCAGTTCTTC. Translating gives CASSAWTGVNNEQFF.

The V call is TRBV29-1, the J call TRBJ1-6; maybe TRBD1 (6 bases). CDR3 length: 13 residues. The germline V gene has CDR1 SQVTM and CDR2 ANQGSEA. The V gene lost 5 bases and the J gene lost 4 bases, with 9 bases spanning the gap. CDR3 nucleotides: TGCAGCGTTTCCACAGGGTATAATTCACCCCTCCACTTT. Translating it yields CSVSTGYNSPLHF.

J is TRBJ2-2 and V is TRBV5-6; 7 nucleotides line up with TRBD2. Germline V CDR1 and CDR2: SGHDT, YYEEEE. The V segment lost 6 bases and the J segment 0 bases; nucleotides outside the gene matches: 2. The CDR3 extends over 14 amino acids. CDR3 protein: CASKRDPNTGELFF. CDR3 nucleotides: TGTGCCAGCAAGCGGGATCCGAACACCGGGGAGCTGTTTTTT.

The chain couples TRBV7-9 to TRBJ1-2; 10 bases fit TRBD1. CDR1 is SEHNR and CDR2 is FQNEAQ in the germline V gene (reference sequence). The V and J ends lost 1 base and 4 bases, in that order; junction bases with no gene match: 3. The CDR3 is 15 residues long. CDR3 residues: CASSLVRTGGYGYTF. The DNA for the CDR3 is TGTGCCAGCAGCTTAGTCCGGACAGGGGGCTATGGCTACACCTTC.

This chain connects TRBV28 to TRBJ2-1; TRBD1 matches 7 bases. The CDR3 sequence is 16 residues long. With V trimmed by 3 bases and J by 8 bases, 13 bases remained unmatched. Germline assignment: CDR1 MDHEN and CDR2 SYDVKM. CDR3 sequence: CASSFPSWTGEDEQFF. The CDR3 DNA reads TGTGCCAGCAGTTTTCCTTCTTGGACAGGTGAGGATGAGCAGTTCTTC.

This clone occurred once. In DNA form, the CDR3 reads TGCGCCAGCAGCGGGGGGAATTCACCCCTCCACTTT. Its protein is CASSGGNSPLHF. The chain links TRBV5-1 to TRBJ1-6; perhaps TRBD1 as D (5 bases). The CDR3 has 12 residues. V was pared by 4 bases and J by 7 bases, with 6 bases between. Germline CDR1 is SGHRS and CDR2 is YFSETQ. The whole variable domain, filled in from reference TRBV5-1 and TRBJ1-6, reads KAGVTQTPRYLIKTRGQQVTLSCSPISGHRSVSWYQQTPGQGLQFLFEYFSETQRNKGNFPGRFSGRQFSNSRSEMNVSTLELGDSALYLCASSGGNSPLHFGNGTRLTVT.

The chain joins TRBV4-2 to TRBJ2-7, with 8 bases identical to TRBD1. Germline CDR1 is LGHNA and CDR2 is YNFKEQ. Trimming took 0 bases from V and 2 from J; bases not matched to a gene: 3. This CDR3 contains 15 residues. The CDR3: CASSQERTGPYEQYF. CDR3 nucleotide sequence: TGTGCCAGCAGCCAAGAGAGGACAGGGCCCTACGAGCAGTACTTC.